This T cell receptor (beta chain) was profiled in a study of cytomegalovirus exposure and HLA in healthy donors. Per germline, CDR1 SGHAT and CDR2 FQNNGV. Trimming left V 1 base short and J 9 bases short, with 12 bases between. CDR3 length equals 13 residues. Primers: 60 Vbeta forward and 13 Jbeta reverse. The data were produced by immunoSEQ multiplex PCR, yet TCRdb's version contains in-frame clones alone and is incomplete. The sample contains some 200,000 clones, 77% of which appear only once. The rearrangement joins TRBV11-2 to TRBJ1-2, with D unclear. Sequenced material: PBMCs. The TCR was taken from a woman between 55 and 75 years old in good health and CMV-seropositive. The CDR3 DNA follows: TGTGCCAGCAGCTTAGGCGGCCTATTCAGCTACACCTTC. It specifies CASSLGGLFSYTF.